The clone carrying this T cell receptor (beta chain) has a count of ten or more. Its antigen remains unidentified. For TCR beta, libraries came from quantitative 5'-RACE with molecular barcodes. TCRdb fed the 5' RACE reads into MiXCR, producing one record per CDR3 protein. The sample records about 540,000 distinct CDR3 sequences, roughly 13% being singletons. This record comes from a study of CD8 T cells in ankylosing spondylitis. The CDR3 has 15 amino acids. The V and J ends lost 3 bases and 4 bases, in that order; junction bases with no gene match: 8. Germline V gene data show CDR1 as SEHNR and CDR2 as FQNEAQ (reference sequence). Broader study findings: As reported, disease-linked clones showed significant enrichment in matched ankylosing spondylitis synovial fluid. In synovial fluid and blood from reactive arthritis, some motif variants were previously reported. Typical of ankylosing spondylitis blood, it appeared, was a TCR beta motif of several highly homologous variants. In peripheral blood, disease-linked CD8+ clones occurred at relatively low frequencies.

Material: blood, either unsorted or a sorted T cell fraction (not recorded which). V gene TRBV7-9 combines with J gene TRBJ2-7; TRBD1 matches at 8 bases. This clonotype was obtained from a male donor with ankylosing spondylitis. For the CDR3, the DNA is TGTGCCAGCAGCTTCCGACAGGGGCCGAGGTACGAGCAGTACGTC. Translated, it gives CASSFRQGPRYEQYV.